The clone carrying this TCR beta chain appeared a single time. This record belongs to a study of blood T cell repertoires in COVID-19. Study summary: Acute-phase and convalescent COVID-19 samples originated in the United States, Italy and Spain. PBMCs, B-cell-depleted T cells, or T cells provided the cDNA or gDNA that made up the material.

In the study's own analysis: Amplified reference gene primers provided the basis for estimating nucleated cell counts. Profiled with immunoSEQ multiplex PCR; TCRdb holds only in-frame clones, not every one. That table furnishes V, J and clone size, whereas the DNA furnished D and trimming. The table records about 150,000 clones, approximately 89% of them present only once. The germline V and J ends were trimmed by 2 bases and 3 bases, with 10 bases remaining between them. Germline values: CDR1 MGHDK, CDR2 SYGVNS. This CDR3 is 14 amino acids long. Sequences were obtained from peripheral blood. The chain links TRBV25-1 to TRBJ1-2; D ambiguous. The sequence derives from a human donor in a cohort sampled during active COVID-19. CDR3 DNA: TGTGCCAGCAGTGAAGGAGGCTATGACTATGGCTACACCTTC. Its translation is CASSEGGYDYGYTF.